This passage covers 31 T cell receptor beta chains from one sample sequenced in a study of OX40 agonist ivuxolimab in advanced cancers. Assay: immunoSEQ multiplex PCR; the TCRdb copy retains only in-frame clones and omits some. The table lists 30,000 to 35,000 clones, around 87% of them singletons. The sequenced sample was CD4+ or CD8+ T cells sorted from blood, obtained in a trial of the OX40 agonist ivuxolimab. These receptors originate from an adult with an advanced solid tumor such as melanoma, head and neck, liver or kidney cancer.

The rearrangement links TRBV5-1 to TRBJ1-1, with no clear D. Per germline, CDR1 SGHRS and CDR2 YFSETQ. The V end was cut by 1 base, the J end by 1 base, with 11 bases between. This CDR3 region has 15 residues. The DNA of the CDR3 is TGCGCCAGCAGCTTGCATCCCGGTGAGAACACTGAAGCTTTCTTT. It specifies CASSLHPGENTEAFF.

The genes are TRBV19 and TRBJ1-1; perhaps TRBD1 as D (5 bases). The V end lost 4 bases, the J end lost 1 base, and 7 bases lay between the germline ends. Germline values: CDR1 LNHDA, CDR2 SQIVND (reference sequence). This CDR3 region has 13 residues. The CDR3 region has the DNA TGTGCCAGTAGTACCACAGGGAACACTGAAGCTTTCTTT. Translation: CASSTTGNTEAFF.

The CDR3 loop reads CASSYGSPNEQFF. CDR3 DNA: TGTGCCAGCAGTTACGGTTCTCCAAATGAGCAGTTCTTC. The chain has TRBV6-6 and TRBJ2-1; D unresolved. V lost 2 bases and J lost 7, with 9 bases in between. Germline V gene sequence: CDR1 MNHNY, CDR2 SVGAGI (reference sequence). There are 13 residues in the CDR3.

V and J are TRBV11-2 and TRBJ2-1; the D gene is possibly TRBD2 (5 bases). CDR1 is SGHAT and CDR2 is FQNNGV in the germline V gene. V dropped 1 base and J dropped 8 bases, with 24 bases sitting between them. The CDR3 contains 18 residues. The CDR3 DNA reads as TGTGCCAGCAGCTTAGTAATCGGGTCCAGGAGGAGTTGGGATGAGCAGTTCTTC. The encoded protein is CASSLVIGSRRSWDEQFF.

The V call is TRBV9, the J call TRBJ2-7; TRBD1 matches 8 bases. Trimming at V came to 4 bases and at J to 2 bases, leaving 5 bases not matched to a gene. The V gene's germline CDR1 is SGDLS and CDR2 YYNGEE. CDR3 length: 14 residues. The CDR3 sequence is CASSPSGQAYEQYF. The CDR3 DNA reads TGTGCCAGCAGCCCTTCGGGACAGGCCTACGAGCAGTACTTC.

This clone was seen once. The gene calls are TRBV2 and TRBJ2-3, with a tentative D call TRBD1 (5 bases). V was cut by 7 bases and J by 0 bases, with 14 bases left in between. This CDR3 contains 15 residues. Germline CDR1 SNHLY, CDR2 FYNNEI. The CDR3 spells CASNLFQGSTDTQYF. In DNA form, the CDR3 reads TGTGCCAGCAACCTCTTCCAGGGAAGCACAGATACGCAGTATTTT.

The rearrangement joins TRBV27 to TRBJ2-7; D unresolved. This CDR3 is 12 amino acids long. The V gene's germline CDR1 is MNHEY and CDR2 SMNVEV (reference sequence). Trimming stripped 8 bases from V and 4 bases from J, with 12 bases between. CDR3 residues: CASWDFPYEQYF. The DNA of the CDR3 is TGTGCCAGCTGGGATTTTCCTTACGAGCAGTACTTC.

This clone has a single count. The genes are TRBV5-4 and TRBJ2-2; possibly TRBD1 for D (5 bases). The CDR3 covers 14 residues. From germline, CDR1 is SGHNT and CDR2 YYREEE (reference sequence). Trimming pared 1 base from V and 3 bases from J, leaving 7 bases between. The CDR3 loop reads CASSLQGYTGELFF. The CDR3 region has the DNA TGTGCCAGCAGCTTGCAGGGATACACCGGGGAGCTGTTTTTT.

This clone was seen more than once but under ten times. The chain links TRBV28 to TRBJ1-2, with D possibly matching TRBD1 (5 bases). The V gene lost 5 bases and the J gene lost 1 base, with 8 bases spanning the gap. CDR1 and CDR2 (germline): MDHEN, SYDVKM. CDR3 size: 13 residues. The CDR3 nucleotides read TGTGCCAGCAGTCCCGACAGTAACTATGGCTACACCTTC. It encodes CASSPDSNYGYTF.

The chain has TRBV5-1 and TRBJ2-1; the D gene could be TRBD1 or TRBD2 (5 bases each). Germline-derived CDR1 and CDR2 are SGHRS and YFSETQ. V dropped 0 bases and J dropped 8 bases, with 12 bases sitting between them. There are 14 residues in the CDR3. The CDR3 is CASSLAIVGDEQFF. CDR3 sequence (DNA): TGCGCCAGCAGCTTGGCCATAGTGGGGGATGAGCAGTTCTTC.

CDR3 sequence: CASSEFGGSGRLQFF. CDR3 sequence (DNA): TGTGCCAGCAGTGAATTCGGGGGTAGCGGGAGGTTGCAGTTCTTC. V gene TRBV25-1 combines with J gene TRBJ2-1; 10 nucleotides agree with TRBD2. Germline CDR1 and CDR2: MGHDK and SYGVNS. The CDR3 spans 15 residues. The trim removed 1 base at V and 12 bases at J, leaving 9 bases unmatched.

The chain is built from TRBV5-1 and TRBJ2-7; TRBD2 matches 11 bases. J gave up 6 bases and V 0 bases, and 8 bases lay outside the gene matches. The germline gives CDR1 SGHRS, CDR2 YFSETQ. This CDR3 contains 16 residues. CDR3 sequence reads: CASSLDSGRAFGEQYF. Written as DNA, the CDR3 is TGCGCCAGCAGCTTGGATAGCGGGAGGGCATTCGGCGAGCAGTACTTC. The variable domain in full, with the rest retrieved from reference TRBV5-1 and TRBJ2-7, is KAGVTQTPRYLIKTRGQQVTLSCSPISGHRSVSWYQQTPGQGLQFLFEYFSETQRNKGNFPGRFSGRQFSNSRSEMNVSTLELGDSALYLCASSLDSGRAFGEQYFGPGTRLTVT.

This chain uses TRBV15 with TRBJ2-7; unclear D gene. Trimming shortened V by 0 bases and J by 1 base, and 10 bases separated the two germline ends. CDR1 LNHNV and CDR2 YYDKDF come from the germline V gene (reference sequence). The CDR3 has 15 amino acids. CDR3 in amino acids: CATSRDITDSYEQYF. CDR3 sequence (DNA): TGTGCCACCAGCAGAGATATCACAGATTCCTACGAGCAGTACTTC.

This chain links TRBV29-1 with TRBJ2-1; D possibly corresponds to TRBD1 (6 bases). Germline-derived CDR1 and CDR2 are SQVTM and ANQGSEA. Trimming cost V 6 bases and J 2 bases, with 14 bases left between them. CDR3 length equals 14 residues. The CDR3, as DNA: TGCAGCGTCGCAAACAGGGCCACCTACAATGAGCAGTTCTTC. It specifies CSVANRATYNEQFF.

The chain uses TRBV5-1 and TRBJ2-3; 9 bases agree with TRBD2. The CDR3 has 15 amino acids. Germline V gene lookup returns CDR1 SGHRS and CDR2 YFSETQ. With V trimmed by 3 bases and J by 5 bases, 7 bases remained unmatched. The DNA of the CDR3 is TGCGCCAGCAGCTCAGTAGCGGGAGTACAAGATACGCAGTATTTT. This gives the protein CASSSVAGVQDTQYF.

This clone came up once. The chain couples TRBV6-4 to TRBJ2-3; the D is unclear. The V gene's germline CDR1 is MRHNA and CDR2 SNTAGT. CDR3 length equals 13 residues. Trimming pared 4 bases from V and 2 bases from J, leaving 7 bases between. CDR3 DNA sequence: TGTGCCAGCAGTGTGGAGAACACAGATACGCAGTATTTT. It translates to CASSVENTDTQYF.

This chain uses TRBV6-1 with TRBJ1-1; D is uncertain. This CDR3 contains 13 residues. Trimming left V 3 bases short and J 1 base short, with 6 bases between. The germline CDR1 and CDR2 sequences are MNHNS and SASEGT. The chain's CDR3 is CASSDWSNTEAFF. The CDR3 nucleotides read TGTGCCAGCAGTGACTGGTCGAACACTGAAGCTTTCTTT.

The CDR3 sequence is CASRRTSARGYEQFF. The CDR3 DNA is TGTGCCAGCAGGAGGACTAGCGCGAGGGGGTATGAGCAGTTCTTC. The chain links TRBV28 to TRBJ2-1; TRBD2 matches 9 bases. The length of the CDR3 is 15 residues. J lost 8 bases, V lost 6 bases, and 11 bases had no gene match. Germline loops: CDR1 MDHEN, CDR2 SYDVKM. The full variable domain, with the rest looked up from reference TRBV28 and TRBJ2-1, is DVKVTQSSRYLVKRTGEKVFLECVQDMDHENMFWYRQDPGLGLRLIYFSYDVKMKEKGDIPEGYSVSREKKERFSLILESASTNQTSMYLCASRRTSARGYEQFFGPGTRLTVL.

The chain is built from TRBV28 and TRBJ2-7, with TRBD1 as a possible D gene (5 bases). This CDR3 contains 13 residues. In germline, CDR1 is MDHEN, CDR2 SYDVKM. V lost 6 bases to trimming and J lost 3 bases, with 12 bases between them. The CDR3 nucleotides read TGTGCCAGCAGAAGACAGAGTTACTACGAGCAGTACTTC. It encodes CASRRQSYYEQYF.

The gene calls are TRBV14 and TRBJ2-7; 7 nucleotides align to TRBD2. After removal of 5 bases from V and 0 bases from J, the junction contained 4 bases not matched to a gene. This CDR3 comprises 14 residues. Germline V gene data show CDR1 as SGHDN and CDR2 as FVKESK. The CDR3 nucleotides read TGTGCCAGCAGCGGGCGGGAGTTCTCCTACGAGCAGTACTTC. Protein sequence: CASSGREFSYEQYF. Full variable domain (outside the CDR3, taken from reference TRBV14 and TRBJ2-7): EAGVTQFPSHSVIEKGQTVTLRCDPISGHDNLYWYRRVMGKEIKFLLHFVKESKQDESGMPNNRFLAERTGGTYSTLKVQPAELEDSGVYFCASSGREFSYEQYFGPGTRLTVT.

The rearrangement links TRBV6-1 to TRBJ2-3, with D maybe TRBD2 (6 bases). V shed 2 bases and J shed 0 bases, with 21 bases lying between them. From germline, CDR1 is MNHNS and CDR2 SASEGT. This CDR3 is 19 amino acids long. CDR3 residues: CASSENPRDWVPSTDTQYF. The CDR3 DNA reads as TGTGCCAGCAGTGAAAACCCTAGGGACTGGGTCCCTAGCACAGATACGCAGTATTTT.

The chain is built from TRBV6-5 and TRBJ2-7; tentatively, D is TRBD2 (6 bases). CDR3 length equals 15 residues. V was cut by 0 bases and J by 2 bases, with 11 bases left in between. CDR1 MNHEY and CDR2 SVGAGI come from the germline V gene. CDR3 bases: TGTGCCAGCAGTTACTCAGGCGGGACTCCCTACGAGCAGTACTTC. Protein sequence: CASSYSGGTPYEQYF.

This chain links TRBV5-1 with TRBJ2-2; D gene ambiguous. Germline V gene sequence: CDR1 SGHRS, CDR2 YFSETQ. Trimming stripped 1 base from V and 0 bases from J, with 4 bases between. The CDR3 contains 14 residues. In nucleotides, the CDR3 is TGCGCCAGCAGCTTGTTAGCGAACACCGGGGAGCTGTTTTTT. Translation gives CASSLLANTGELFF.

The chain combines TRBV6-1 with TRBJ2-7, with D tentatively TRBD1 or TRBD2 (5 bases each). V was clipped by 2 bases and J by 3 bases, with 8 bases between them. The length of the CDR3 is 13 residues. Germline V gene sequence: CDR1 MNHNS, CDR2 SASEGT. The CDR3 DNA reads TGTGCCAGCAGTGAAACAGGACTCTACGAGCAGTACTTC. Translation gives CASSETGLYEQYF.

The V gene is TRBV15, the J gene TRBJ2-6, with D possibly TRBD1 on 6 matching bases. The V and J ends lost 0 bases and 2 bases respectively, with 8 bases between them. Per the germline V gene, CDR1 is LNHNV and CDR2 is YYDKDF (reference sequence). The CDR3 is 16 residues long. In nucleotides, the CDR3 is TGTGCCACCAGCAGAGATCCAGGGGCTGGGGCCAACGTCCTGACTTTC. Its translation: CATSRDPGAGANVLTF.

The chain is built from TRBV11-2 and TRBJ2-5; TRBD2 matches 8 bases. V shed 5 bases, J shed 4 bases, and the junction held 6 bases outside the gene matches. This CDR3 spans 14 amino acids. Germline CDR1 reads SGHAT; CDR2 reads FQNNGV. The CDR3 bases are TGTGCCAGCAGCCGTGGGACTAGAGCAGAGACCCAGTACTTC. Its translation is CASSRGTRAETQYF.

V and J are TRBV5-6 and TRBJ1-1, with D possibly being TRBD1 (5 bases). The CDR3 is made up of 18 amino acids. V lost 1 base, J lost 1 base, and 20 bases lay in between. Germline V gene data show CDR1 as SGHDT and CDR2 as YYEEEE. The CDR3 sequence: CASSLFQGPVSSNTEAFF. The CDR3 nucleotides read TGTGCCAGCAGCTTGTTTCAGGGACCCGTCTCCTCGAACACTGAAGCTTTCTTT.

The chain joins TRBV5-1 to TRBJ2-6; D remains unclear. Germline V gene sequence: CDR1 SGHRS, CDR2 YFSETQ. This CDR3 contains 14 residues. Trimming left V 6 bases short and J 0 bases short, with 7 bases between. CDR3 protein: CASTITSGANVLTF. CDR3 nucleotide sequence: TGCGCCAGCACGATCACCTCTGGGGCCAACGTCCTGACTTTC.

The V call is TRBV5-1, the J call TRBJ1-5; the D gene is possibly TRBD1 (5 bases). Trimming shortened V by 0 bases and J by 1 base, and 8 bases separated the two germline ends. Germline loops: CDR1 SGHRS, CDR2 YFSETQ. CDR3 length: 15 amino acids. Written as DNA, the CDR3 is TGCGCCAGCAGCTTGGACAGGTCAAGCAATCAGCCCCAGCATTTT. This sequence encodes CASSLDRSSNQPQHF.

This clone was seen once. The rearrangement uses TRBV6-1 and TRBJ2-3; 16 bases align to TRBD2. This CDR3 contains 19 residues. Germline CDR1 and CDR2: MNHNS and SASEGT. Trimming at V came to 4 bases and at J to 2 bases, leaving 9 bases not matched to a gene. CDR3 nucleotides: TGTGCCAGCAGTGTAGGCGGGACTAGCGGGAGGGCCGTCACAGATACGCAGTATTTT. Its translation is CASSVGGTSGRAVTDTQYF.

The V and J genes are TRBV29-1 and TRBJ1-1, with D hard to call. The germline V gene encodes CDR1 SQVTM and CDR2 ANQGSEA. The CDR3 has 13 amino acids. The V and J ends lost 4 bases and 1 base respectively, with 10 bases between them. The CDR3 coding sequence is TGCAGCGTTGGAGAGCAGGAGAACACTGAAGCTTTCTTT. Amino acid sequence: CSVGEQENTEAFF.